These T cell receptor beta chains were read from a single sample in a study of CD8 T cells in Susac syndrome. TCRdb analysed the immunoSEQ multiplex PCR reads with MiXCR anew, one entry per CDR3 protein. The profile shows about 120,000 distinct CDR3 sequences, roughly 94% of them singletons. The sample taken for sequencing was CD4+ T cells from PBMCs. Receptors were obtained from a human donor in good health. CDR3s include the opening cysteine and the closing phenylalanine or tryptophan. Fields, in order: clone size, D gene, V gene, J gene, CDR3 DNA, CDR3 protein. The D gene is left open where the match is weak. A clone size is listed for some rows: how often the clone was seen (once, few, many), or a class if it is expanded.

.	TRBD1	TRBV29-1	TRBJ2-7	TGCAGCGTTTGGACAGGGGAGGGATACGAGCAGTACTTC	CSVWTGEGYEQYF
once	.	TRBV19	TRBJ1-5	TGTGCCAGTAGTATACGGGTGCGCAGCAAGGCGGATCAGCCCCAGCATTTT	CASSIRVRSKADQPQHF
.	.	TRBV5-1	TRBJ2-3	TGCGCCAGCACCCTCCGGGGGTTAGCAGATACGCAGTATTTT	CASTLRGLADTQYF
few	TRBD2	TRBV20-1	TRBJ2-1	TGCAGTGCTGTGACTAGCGGGAGGAGGAATGAGCAGTTCTTC	CSAVTSGRRNEQFF
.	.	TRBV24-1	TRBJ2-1	TGTGCCACCAGTATACAGGGTTCCCATGAGCAGTTCTTC	CATSIQGSHEQFF
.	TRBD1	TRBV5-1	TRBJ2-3	TGCGCCAGCAGCACCGGGACAGGGGATGGCACAGATACGCAGTATTTT	CASSTGTGDGTDTQYF
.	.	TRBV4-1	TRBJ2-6	TGCGCCAGCAGCCAAGAAGTAACCGGGATCGGGAACGTCCTGACTTTC	CASSQEVTGIGNVLTF
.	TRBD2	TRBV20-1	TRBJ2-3	TGCAGTGCTAACGGACTAGCGGGACTGCAACAAGATACGCAGTATTTT	CSANGLAGLQQDTQYF
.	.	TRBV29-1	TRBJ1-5	TGCAGCGTTACAGGGTCCCCCAATCAGCCCCAGCATTTT	CSVTGSPNQPQHF
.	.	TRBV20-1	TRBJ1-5	TGCAGTGCTAGCTCAGGGGATCAGCCCCAGCATTTT	CSASSGDQPQHF
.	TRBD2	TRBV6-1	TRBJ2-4	TGTGCCAGCAGCCGTATACAAAGCGGGAGAGCGATGTCGGGCATTCAGTACTTC	CASSRIQSGRAMSGIQYF
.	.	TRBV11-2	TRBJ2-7	TGTGCCAGCAGCTTACGGGTGAACAGTGCCTACGAGCAGTACTTC	CASSLRVNSAYEQYF
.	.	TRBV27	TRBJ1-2	TGTGCCAGCAGGCTAGGGCCCGAGGGGGGGCACGGCTACACCTTC	CASRLGPEGGHGYTF
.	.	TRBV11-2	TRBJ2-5	TGTGCCAGCAGCTCCGGGCGGACAGAGCAAGAGACCCAGTACTTC	CASSSGRTEQETQYF
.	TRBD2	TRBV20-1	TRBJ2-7	TGCAGTGCGGGACTAGCTCTAACTAGGGCCTACGAGCAGTACTTC	CSAGLALTRAYEQYF
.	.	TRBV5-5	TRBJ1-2	TGTGCCAGCAGCTTGGAGCAGAATAACTATGGCTACACCTTC	CASSLEQNNYGYTF
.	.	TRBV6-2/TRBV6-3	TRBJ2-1	TGTGCCAGCAGCCCAGGGGTGGGGGAGCAGTTCTTC	CASSPGVGEQFF
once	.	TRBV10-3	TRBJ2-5	TGTGCCATCAGTACCAAGGGAGTCCAAGAGACCCAGTACTTC	CAISTKGVQETQYF
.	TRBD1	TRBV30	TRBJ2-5	TGTGCCTGGCAGGGGGCGGCAGAGACCCAGTACTTC	CAWQGAAETQYF
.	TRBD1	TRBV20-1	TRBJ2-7	TGCAGTGCGCCGGGACAGGCCTACGAGCAGTACTTC	CSAPGQAYEQYF
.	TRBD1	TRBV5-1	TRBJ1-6	TGCGCCAGCAGCCCCGAGGTGGAGGGGGCTAATTCACCCCTCCACTTT	CASSPEVEGANSPLHF
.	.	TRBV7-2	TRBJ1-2	TGTGCCAGCAGCTATTACAGGAGAGCTAACTATGGCTACACCTTC	CASSYYRRANYGYTF
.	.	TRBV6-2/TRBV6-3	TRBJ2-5	TGTGCCAGCAGTTATTTAGTGGACCAAGAGACCCAGTACTTC	CASSYLVDQETQYF
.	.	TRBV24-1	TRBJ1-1	TGTGCCACCAGTGCCAAGATGAACACTGAAGCTTTCTTT	CATSAKMNTEAFF